These T cell receptor beta chains were read from a single sample in a study of blood T cell repertoires in COVID-19. Assay: immunoSEQ multiplex PCR; the TCRdb copy retains only in-frame clones and omits some. The sample shows some 200,000 clones, approximately 83% of them seen only once. The material sequenced was PBMCs or T cells enriched from blood (not recorded which). The receptors stem from a woman between 40 and 50 years old with acute COVID-19. Each CDR3 is given with its conserved first and last residue. A D gene is named only where the DNA matches it firmly. Expanded clones are given a class, and other clones once, few, many or no size at all.

v_call,j_call,d_call,clone_size,cdr3_nt,cdr3_aa
TRBV13,TRBJ1-5,.,.,TGTGCCAGCAGCTCAAGGACAGGCAATCAGCCCCAGCATTTT,CASSSRTGNQPQHF
TRBV3-1/TRBV3-2,TRBJ1-2,TRBD1,.,TGTGCCAGCAGCCCGGACAGGGGACGCTATGGCTACACCTTC,CASSPDRGRYGYTF
TRBV5-1,TRBJ1-2,.,once,TGCGCCAGCAGCTTGGGGGCGAACTATGGCTACACCTTC,CASSLGANYGYTF
TRBV5-5,TRBJ1-2,.,.,TGTGCCAGCAGCTTGGGACCGGTTAACTATAGCTACACCTTC,CASSLGPVNYSYTF
TRBV11-2,TRBJ2-5,TRBD1,.,TGTGCCAGCAGCTCACACACAGGGGCGGGAGAGACCCAGTACTTC,CASSSHTGAGETQYF
TRBV18,TRBJ1-1,.,once,TGTGCCAGCTCACGTGACAAGAACACTGAAGCTTTCTTT,CASSRDKNTEAFF
TRBV29-1,TRBJ1-2,.,few,TGCAGCGTTGGCGACAGTACCCTCGGGGGCTACACCTTC,CSVGDSTLGGYTF
TRBV13,TRBJ1-6,.,.,TGTGCCAGCAGCTTGGGGGGGGAACGGCTCTCTGAATCACCCCTCCACTTT,CASSLGGERLSESPLHF
TRBV27,TRBJ2-3,.,.,TGTGCCAGCAGTCCCTCCCTCCTGGCGGGGCATACTAGATTGAACACGCAGTATTTT,CASSPSLLAGHTRLNTQYF
TRBV19,TRBJ1-5,TRBD1,.,TGTGCCAGTAGTATAGGACAGGGGAACAATCAGCCCCAGCATTTT,CASSIGQGNNQPQHF
TRBV20-1,TRBJ1-2,.,.,TGCAGTGCTTACCCAGGGGATGGCTACACCTTC,CSAYPGDGYTF
TRBV18,TRBJ2-7,.,.,TGTGCCAGCTCACCAGGGGGGACCGGATACTACGAGCAGTACTTC,CASSPGGTGYYEQYF
TRBV28,TRBJ2-7,TRBD1,.,TGTGCCAGCAGCCCGGGGACAGGTCTTAAATACGAGCAGTACTTC,CASSPGTGLKYEQYF
TRBV20-1,TRBJ1-2,.,.,TGCGGATCTCAGGGGGGCTACACCTTC,CGSQGGYTF
TRBV6-5,TRBJ1-2,TRBD1,.,TGTGCCAGCAGACCCCCGACAGGGTACGGCTACACCTTC,CASRPPTGYGYTF
TRBV10-1,TRBJ1-1,.,few,TGCGCCAGCCGGTTAGCGAAGAACACTGAAGCTTTCTTT,CASRLAKNTEAFF
TRBV7-6,TRBJ2-7,.,.,TGTGCCAGCAGCGCCCAGGGGTACGAGCAGTACTTC,CASSAQGYEQYF
TRBV7-2,TRBJ2-7,.,.,TGTGCCAGCAGCTTAGCCAGGACAGACTACGAGCAGTACTTC,CASSLARTDYEQYF
TRBV7-2,TRBJ1-1,.,.,TGTGCCAGCAGCTTACTAGTAGGGAACACTGAAGCTTTCTTT,CASSLLVGNTEAFF
TRBV10-2,TRBJ1-1,.,.,TGCGCCAGCAGTGAGCATGTGGGGGGCACTGAAGCTTTCTTT,CASSEHVGGTEAFF
TRBV10-3,TRBJ2-5,TRBD2,.,TGTGCCATCAGTGAGGCGGCTAGCGGGGGGGCATCAGGGTTAGAGACCCAGTACTTC,CAISEAASGGASGLETQYF
TRBV6-5,TRBJ2-1,TRBD2,.,TGTGCCAGCAGTTACCCGGGGGGGGGCGGTTTGAATGAGCAGTTCTTC,CASSYPGGGGLNEQFF
TRBV7-2,TRBJ1-1,.,.,TGTGCCAGCAGCTCTTCCCCTATTGCGGCCACTGAAGCTTTCTTT,CASSSSPIAATEAFF
TRBV29-1,TRBJ2-1,TRBD2,few,TGCAGCGCTTGCGTCACTAGCGCTCACAATGAGCAGTTCTTC,CSACVTSAHNEQFF
TRBV5-1,TRBJ2-1,TRBD1,.,TGCGCCAGCAGCTTCACGGGACAGGGCTACAATGAGCAGTTCTTC,CASSFTGQGYNEQFF
TRBV15,TRBJ1-5,TRBD1,.,TGTGCCACCAGTCGGGACAGAGGGAATAATCAGCCCCAGCATTTT,CATSRDRGNNQPQHF
TRBV4-1,TRBJ1-1,.,.,TGCGCCAGCAGCCATCCTCCGACTGGGACGAGGGGGACTGAAGCTTTCTTT,CASSHPPTGTRGTEAFF
TRBV27,TRBJ1-2,.,few,TGTGCCAGCAGCCTCTATAACCCGAGATTAAGAGCGGCAGACCCCACTAACTATGGCTACACCTTC,CASSLYNPRLRAADPTNYGYTF
TRBV19,TRBJ2-3,TRBD2,.,TGTGCCAGTAGTTCCGGGACTAGCGGGGGGGCCGGTACGCAGTATTTT,CASSSGTSGGAGTQYF
TRBV11-2,TRBJ2-7,.,.,TGTGCCAGCAGCTTAGAGCGACAGTCCTACGAGCAGTACTTC,CASSLERQSYEQYF
TRBV15,TRBJ2-5,.,.,TGTGCCACCAGCAGACAGGGAAACAGAGAGACCCAGTACTTC,CATSRQGNRETQYF
TRBV27,TRBJ2-1,.,.,TGTGCCAGCAGTTTGGAGGGATCCATCTACAATGAGCAGTTCTTC,CASSLEGSIYNEQFF
TRBV19,TRBJ1-2,TRBD1,.,TGTGCCAGTCGATCGGCCGGGACAGGGCATGGCTATGGCTACACCTTC,CASRSAGTGHGYGYTF
TRBV19,TRBJ2-7,TRBD1,once,TGTGCCAGTAGTATGACAGGGGTGAACGAGCAGTACTTC,CASSMTGVNEQYF
TRBV24-1,TRBJ2-3,TRBD2,.,TGTGCCACCAGATCGGCGGGAGGCATAGATACGCAGTATTTT,CATRSAGGIDTQYF
TRBV5-4,TRBJ1-1,.,.,TGTGCCAGCAGCGCCGGACTTCAGAACACTGAAGCTTTCTTT,CASSAGLQNTEAFF
TRBV11-1,TRBJ1-6,.,.,TGTGCCAGCAGCTCTTCTCTCCACGGAGGTTCACCCCTCCACTTT,CASSSSLHGGSPLHF
TRBV9,TRBJ2-1,TRBD2,.,TGTGCCAGCAGCGTATTAAGTAGCGGGAGCCCTCCGTTCTTC,CASSVLSSGSPPFF
TRBV19,TRBJ2-4,.,.,TGTGCCAGTTCACAGGGCGATGAAAACATTCAGTACTTC,CASSQGDENIQYF
TRBV5-4,TRBJ1-2,.,.,TGTGCCAGCAGCCTTAATGTGGGACTAGATGGCTACACCTTC,CASSLNVGLDGYTF
TRBV6-2/TRBV6-3,TRBJ2-1,TRBD2,.,TGTGCCAGCAGCTTTAGCGGGGGGGTGAATGAGCAGTTCTTC,CASSFSGGVNEQFF
TRBV30,TRBJ1-2,.,.,TGTGCCTGGAGAGACCCAGGGGCCCCCCATGGCTACACCTTC,CAWRDPGAPHGYTF
TRBV24-1,TRBJ2-2,TRBD2,.,TGTGCCACCAGTGACCTGGGGAGGGGCCACGGGGAGCTGTTTTTT,CATSDLGRGHGELFF
TRBV9,TRBJ1-2,.,.,TGTGCCAGCAGCGTAGGGCGTCAGGGTAAGGGCTACACCTTC,CASSVGRQGKGYTF
TRBV11-2,TRBJ2-7,.,.,TGTGCCAGCAGCGGAGCGGTTGGACGCTATAGCTCCTACGAGCAGTACTTC,CASSGAVGRYSSYEQYF
TRBV2,TRBJ1-5,TRBD1,.,TGTGCCAGCAGTACCGGGACAGGGGCCCAGCCCCAGCATTTT,CASSTGTGAQPQHF
TRBV27,TRBJ1-5,.,.,TGTGCCAGCAGTTCCCCGGGTCAGCCCCAGCATTTT,CASSSPGQPQHF
TRBV28,TRBJ2-7,.,once,TGTGCCAGCACTAGAGGTTTCCGCTACGAGCAGTACTTC,CASTRGFRYEQYF
TRBV15,TRBJ2-1,TRBD2,.,TGTGCCACCAGCGTGGGCGGGACTAGCCGAAATGAGCAGTTCTTC,CATSVGGTSRNEQFF
TRBV7-6,TRBJ2-3,TRBD2,.,TGTGCCAGCAGCTTAAACAGCGGGAGGGGCACAGATACGCAGTATTTT,CASSLNSGRGTDTQYF
TRBV6-5,TRBJ1-5,.,.,TGTGCCAGCCGAACAGGGCGCAATCAGCCCCAGCATTTT,CASRTGRNQPQHF